This TCR beta chain was sequenced during a study of blood T cell repertoires in COVID-19. Study information: The United States, Italy and Spain were the sources of the acute and convalescent COVID-19 samples. Sources were T cells, B-cell-depleted T cells, or PBMCs; the material itself was cDNA or gDNA.

The authors' processing: Reference gene primers were amplified, and this amplification served to estimate nucleated cell counts. Measured with immunoSEQ multiplex PCR; TCRdb has only the in-frame clones, and not every one. Clonal size and the V and J genes are those of that table, whereas D and trimming came from the DNA. Among fewer than 350,000 clones listed, around 86% were seen once. Germline V CDR1 and CDR2: SEHNR, FQNEAQ (reference sequence). The CDR3 totals 14 residues. V was trimmed by 1 base and J by 7 bases, leaving 10 bases between them. The V gene is TRBV7-9, the J gene TRBJ1-4; D might be TRBD1 (5 bases). Sequenced material: peripheral blood. The origin of this receptor is a woman aged 55 to 70 with active or convalescent COVID-19. The CDR3 protein is CASSLESRVEKLFF. In DNA, the CDR3 is TGTGCCAGCAGCTTAGAAAGCAGGGTTGAAAAACTGTTTTTT.